These T cell receptor beta chains were read from a single sample in a study of regulatory T cells in long-lasting Graves disease. A single record per CDR3 protein comes from TCRdb applying MiXCR to the multiplex PCR reads. The table includes 200,000 to 250,000 distinct CDR3 sequences, roughly 19% detected once. The same sample was also studied in work on T cells in Graves' hyperthyroidism and ophthalmopathy.

Specimen: peripheral blood mononuclear cells (PBMCs), collected at new diagnosis, from a patient treated with antithyroid drugs. The receptors were sampled from a woman aged 25 to 39 with Graves disease. Both conserved end residues are part of each CDR3. Fields, in order: CDR3 DNA, CDR3 protein, J gene, D gene, V gene, clone size. The D gene is left open where the match is weak. Size is stated for part of the rows, as once, few or many counts, or as a class when the clone is expanded.

DNA: TGTGCCTGCAGTTCCCGAAGAAGCGGGGGGGCCAGGGATGAGCAGTTCTTC
CDR3: CACSSRRSGGARDEQFF
J: TRBJ2-1
D: TRBD2
V: TRBV28
size: few

DNA: TGTGCCAGCAGCCGGTGGGGCTACACCTTC
CDR3: CASSRWGYTF
J: TRBJ1-2
D: .
V: TRBV28
size: medium-sized

DNA: TGTGCCAGCAGCTTAACGCGGGGAGATCCGCAGTATTTT
CDR3: CASSLTRGDPQYF
J: TRBJ2-3
D: .
V: TRBV7-2
size: many

DNA: TGTGCCAGCAGTTTTGCCGTCTATGGCTACACCTTC
CDR3: CASSFAVYGYTF
J: TRBJ1-2
D: .
V: TRBV12-3/TRBV12-4
size: many

DNA: TGTGCCAGCTGTGGGGGGACGACCGAGCAGTACTTC
CDR3: CASCGGTTEQYF
J: TRBJ2-7
D: .
V: TRBV28
size: many

DNA: TGTGCCAGCAGCCTGGCCAACACTGAAGCTTTCTTT
CDR3: CASSLANTEAFF
J: TRBJ1-1
D: .
V: TRBV28
size: many

DNA: TGCAGCGTTGAAAGGGGGGGGAGGGACACTGAAGCTTTCTTT
CDR3: CSVERGGRDTEAFF
J: TRBJ1-1
D: .
V: TRBV29-1
size: many

DNA: TGTGCCAACAGTCCGCGGACCGGACAAGAGGCCCAGTACTTC
CDR3: CANSPRTGQEAQYF
J: TRBJ2-5
D: .
V: TRBV28
size: .

DNA: TGCGCCAGCAGCCAAGAAATTGGGCACGGGTGGTACTTC
CDR3: CASSQEIGHGWYF
J: TRBJ2-7
D: .
V: TRBV4-1
size: .

DNA: TGTGCCAGCAGCCAAGCGGGACAGATACTCTATGGCTACACCTTC
CDR3: CASSQAGQILYGYTF
J: TRBJ1-2
D: TRBD1
V: TRBV14
size: many

DNA: TGTGCCACCAGTGGTGGAACAGGGAGGGCCGGCAATGAGCAGCTCTTC
CDR3: CATSGGTGRAGNEQLF
J: TRBJ2-1
D: .
V: TRBV24-1
size: .

DNA: TGTGCCAGTAGAGAGCGGGAGATGGCGAACACCGGGGAGCTGTTTTTT
CDR3: CASREREMANTGELFF
J: TRBJ2-2
D: TRBD2
V: TRBV19
size: .

DNA: TGTGCCAGCAGTGCCTACCAGGTTCTCCCTTTGGGCTCAACTAATGAAAAACTGTTTTTT
CDR3: CASSAYQVLPLGSTNEKLFF
J: TRBJ1-4
D: .
V: TRBV2
size: .

DNA: TGTGCCAGCAGTTTAGACAGGGGCCCTAGAGGCAATGAGCAGTTCTTC
CDR3: CASSLDRGPRGNEQFF
J: TRBJ2-1
D: TRBD1
V: TRBV12-3/TRBV12-4
size: .

DNA: TGTGCCAGCAGTCGGTCTGGACAGGCAGCTTTCTTT
CDR3: CASSRSGQAAFF
J: TRBJ1-1
D: TRBD1
V: TRBV11-2
size: many

DNA: TGCAGTGCTAGAGATGGGACGGGCAACACTGAAGCTTTCTTT
CDR3: CSARDGTGNTEAFF
J: TRBJ1-1
D: .
V: TRBV20-1
size: many

DNA: TGTGCCAGTAGCCCCGGACGGGGTGATCAGCCCCAGCATTTT
CDR3: CASSPGRGDQPQHF
J: TRBJ1-5
D: .
V: TRBV19
size: many

DNA: TGTGCCAGCAGTTACCCGACAGGGAGCCTCTCTGGAAACACCATATATTTT
CDR3: CASSYPTGSLSGNTIYF
J: TRBJ1-3
D: TRBD1
V: TRBV6-5
size: .

DNA: TGTGCCAGCAGCGGTGGACGGGACTCCTACGATGAGCAGTTGTTC
CDR3: CASSGGRDSYDEQLF
J: TRBJ2-1
D: .
V: TRBV11-3
size: .

DNA: TGCGCCAGGAGCTTGGAGCAGGGCGCAAATTCACCCCTCCACTTT
CDR3: CARSLEQGANSPLHF
J: TRBJ1-6
D: .
V: TRBV5-1
size: once

DNA: TGTGCCAGCAGCTCAGTCCAGGGGGCGCAGAGTGAGCAGTACTTC
CDR3: CASSSVQGAQSEQYF
J: TRBJ2-7
D: TRBD1
V: TRBV7-9
size: many

DNA: TGTGCCAGCAGCTTAGTTATGGGGAACACTGAAGCTTTCTTT
CDR3: CASSLVMGNTEAFF
J: TRBJ1-1
D: .
V: TRBV11-2
size: many

DNA: TGCAGTGCGGCGGGACTAGCGGGAGGGCCCGGGGATACGCAGTATTTT
CDR3: CSAAGLAGGPGDTQYF
J: TRBJ2-3
D: TRBD2
V: TRBV20-1
size: many

DNA: TGTGCCAGCAACCGGGGGACAGGGGGGAATCAGCCCCAGCATTTT
CDR3: CASNRGTGGNQPQHF
J: TRBJ1-5
D: TRBD1
V: TRBV28
size: many

DNA: TGCAGTGCCTCAACAGGGGGGGCTACTAATGAAAAACTGTTTTTT
CDR3: CSASTGGATNEKLFF
J: TRBJ1-4
D: TRBD1
V: TRBV20-1
size: many

DNA: TGTGCCAGCAAGGAGTTTACTAGCGGGGGGAAACAAGAGACCCAGTACTTC
CDR3: CASKEFTSGGKQETQYF
J: TRBJ2-5
D: TRBD2
V: TRBV2
size: .

DNA: TGTGCCAGCAGTTCCCGGGACAGGAGCTCCTACGAGCAGTACTTC
CDR3: CASSSRDRSSYEQYF
J: TRBJ2-7
D: TRBD1
V: TRBV28
size: many

DNA: TGTGCCAGCAGCTTAGAGGACAGTCTGGTTGATACGCAGTATTTT
CDR3: CASSLEDSLVDTQYF
J: TRBJ2-3
D: .
V: TRBV11-2
size: .

DNA: TGTGCCAGCTCACTTATATCGACAGACTCAATTGGGAATGAGCAGTTCTTC
CDR3: CASSLISTDSIGNEQFF
J: TRBJ2-1
D: .
V: TRBV18
size: many

DNA: TGTGCCAGCAGCTCGTCCGAGACCCAGTACTTC
CDR3: CASSSSETQYF
J: TRBJ2-5
D: .
V: TRBV11-2
size: many

DNA: TGTGCCAGTAACACGGGGACAGGGTCCTACGAGCAGTACTTC
CDR3: CASNTGTGSYEQYF
J: TRBJ2-7
D: TRBD1
V: TRBV9
size: many

DNA: TGTGCCACCAGGGAGGGGGGGAGCTCCTACAATGAGCAGTTCTTC
CDR3: CATREGGSSYNEQFF
J: TRBJ2-1
D: .
V: TRBV24-1
size: many